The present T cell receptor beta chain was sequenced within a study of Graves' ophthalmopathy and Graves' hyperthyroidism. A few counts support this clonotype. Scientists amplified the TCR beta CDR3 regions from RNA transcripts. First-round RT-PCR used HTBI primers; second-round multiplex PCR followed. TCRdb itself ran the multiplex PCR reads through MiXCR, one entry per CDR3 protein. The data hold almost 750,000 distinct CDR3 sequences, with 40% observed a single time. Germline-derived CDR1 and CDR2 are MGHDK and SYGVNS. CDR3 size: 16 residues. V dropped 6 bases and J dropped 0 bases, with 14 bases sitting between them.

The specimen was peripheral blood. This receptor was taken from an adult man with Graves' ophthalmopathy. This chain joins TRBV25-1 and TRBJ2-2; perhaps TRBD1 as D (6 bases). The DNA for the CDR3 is TGTGCCAGCAGCCGGAAGGGGACAACGAACACCGGGGAGCTGTTTTTT. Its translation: CASSRKGTTNTGELFF.